A selection of T cell receptor beta chains follows, all from one sample in a study of regulatory T cells in long-lasting Graves disease. TCRdb itself ran the multiplex PCR reads through MiXCR, one entry per CDR3 protein. This table holds 320,000 or so distinct CDR3 sequences, over 15% found once. The source was peripheral blood mononuclear cells (PBMCs), collected at new diagnosis, from a patient treated with antithyroid drugs. Receptors originate from a female donor with Graves disease. Both conserved end residues are part of each CDR3. D genes are given only for firm matches. Some rows mark clone size as missing; the rest say once, few, many or name a class of expanded clone.

v_call	j_call	d_call	clone_size	cdr3_aa	cdr3_nt
TRBV2	TRBJ2-1	TRBD2	-	CARSDLAGDSEQFF	TGTGCCAGAAGTGACCTAGCGGGAGACAGTGAGCAGTTCTTC
TRBV24-1	TRBJ2-6	-	many	CATTTAGANVLTF	TGTGCCACCACAACAGCTGGGGCCAACGTCCTGACTTTC
TRBV2	TRBJ2-3	-	many	CASSGHGARTDTQYF	TGTGCCAGCAGCGGCCACGGGGCCCGCACAGATACGCAGTATTTT
TRBV19	TRBJ2-7	TRBD1	many	CASSRTGTTYEQYF	TGTGCCAGTAGTAGGACAGGCACTACCTACGAGCAGTACTTC
TRBV10-3	TRBJ2-7	-	few	CAIGRAYEQYF	TGTGCCATCGGCCGAGCCTACGAGCAGTACTTC
TRBV19	TRBJ2-1	TRBD1	few	CATRRQGNEQFF	TGTGCCACCCGCCGACAGGGCAATGAGCAGTTCTTC
TRBV20-1	TRBJ1-3	TRBD1	many	CSARQGAESGNTIYF	TGCAGTGCTAGACAGGGGGCCGAGTCTGGAAACACCATATATTTT
TRBV4-2	TRBJ2-2	-	-	CASSPPGLYTGELFF	TGTGCCAGCAGCCCTCCGGGACTTTACACCGGGGAGCTGTTTTTT
TRBV6-5	TRBJ2-7	TRBD2	many	CASSSPAGGYEQYF	TGTGCCAGCAGTTCGCCAGCGGGAGGCTACGAGCAGTACTTC
TRBV12-3/TRBV12-4	TRBJ1-5	-	many	CASSDLDHRVNGNQPQHF	TGTGCCAGCAGCGACTTAGACCACAGGGTGAACGGCAATCAGCCCCAGCATTTT